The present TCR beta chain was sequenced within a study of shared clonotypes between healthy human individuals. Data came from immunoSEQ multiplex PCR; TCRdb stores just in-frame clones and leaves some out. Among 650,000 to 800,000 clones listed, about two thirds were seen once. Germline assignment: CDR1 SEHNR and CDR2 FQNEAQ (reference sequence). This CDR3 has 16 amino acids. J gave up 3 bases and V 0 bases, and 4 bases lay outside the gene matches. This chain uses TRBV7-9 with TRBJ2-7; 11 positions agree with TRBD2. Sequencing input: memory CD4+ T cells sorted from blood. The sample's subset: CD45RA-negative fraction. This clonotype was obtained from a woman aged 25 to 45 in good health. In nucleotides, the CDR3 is TGTGCCAGCAGCTTAGCGCGACTAGCGGGGAACTACGAGCAGTACTTC. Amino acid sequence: CASSLARLAGNYEQYF.